This entry describes one TCR beta chain. This table comes from immunoSEQ multiplex PCR, and its TCRdb copy is limited to in-frame clones, with some not included. This table holds around 450,000 clones, about nine tenths found once. This sample was included in a study of blood T cell repertoires in COVID-19. V was clipped by 3 bases and J by 3 bases, with 17 bases between them. Germline V CDR1 and CDR2: LNHDA, SQIVND (reference sequence). This CDR3 spans 16 amino acids. The TCR comes from a man younger than 35 who had recovered from COVID-19. The gene calls are TRBV19 and TRBJ1-2, with D unresolved. What was sequenced was PBMCs or T cells enriched from blood (not recorded which). DNA of the CDR3: TGTGCCAGTAGTATTAAAGTCGGGCGGGTCTACTATGGCTACACCTTC. This translates into CASSIKVGRVYYGYTF.